The TCR beta chain described here comes from a study of blood T cell repertoires in COVID-19. Clones were read by immunoSEQ multiplex PCR, and TCRdb kept only the in-frame ones, dropping some. The sample includes fewer than 80,000 clones, roughly 89% of them seen just once. CDR1 is SGHVS, CDR2 FNYEAQ, per germline. The ends were cut back, 5 bases at V and 10 bases at J, with 11 bases in the middle. CDR3 length: 12 residues. This chain joins TRBV7-6 and TRBJ1-4; D is uncertain. The material sequenced was peripheral blood. This TCR derives from a man younger than 40 with acute or convalescent COVID-19. Here the CDR3 DNA reads TGTGCCAGCAGCCCGACCGCGGGAAAACTGTTTTTT. Translating gives CASSPTAGKLFF.